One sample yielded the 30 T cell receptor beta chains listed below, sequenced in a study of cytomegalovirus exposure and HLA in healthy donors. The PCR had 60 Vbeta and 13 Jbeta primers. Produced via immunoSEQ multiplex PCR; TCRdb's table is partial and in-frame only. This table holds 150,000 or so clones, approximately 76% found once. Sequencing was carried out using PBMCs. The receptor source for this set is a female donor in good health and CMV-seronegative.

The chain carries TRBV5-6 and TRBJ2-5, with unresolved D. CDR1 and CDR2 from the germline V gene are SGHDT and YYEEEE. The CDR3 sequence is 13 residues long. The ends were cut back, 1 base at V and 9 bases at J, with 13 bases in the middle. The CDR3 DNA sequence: TGTGCCAGCAGCTTGAAAGTATCACTGGCCCAGTACTTC. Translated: CASSLKVSLAQYF.

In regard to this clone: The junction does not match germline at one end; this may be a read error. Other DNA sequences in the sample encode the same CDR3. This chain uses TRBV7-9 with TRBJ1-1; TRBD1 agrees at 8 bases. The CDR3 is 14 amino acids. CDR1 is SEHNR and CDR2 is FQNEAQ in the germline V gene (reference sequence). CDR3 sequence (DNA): TGTGCCAGCAGCAGAGGACAGGGAGGTGCTGAAGCCTTCTTT. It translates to CASSRGQGGAEAFF.

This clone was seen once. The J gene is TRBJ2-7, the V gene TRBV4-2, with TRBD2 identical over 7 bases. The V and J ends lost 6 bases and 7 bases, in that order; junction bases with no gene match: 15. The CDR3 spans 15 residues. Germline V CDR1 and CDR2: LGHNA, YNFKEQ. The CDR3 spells CASRQGGQDRWEQYF. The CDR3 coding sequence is TGTGCCAGCAGGCAGGGAGGGCAGGACCGGTGGGAGCAGTACTTC.

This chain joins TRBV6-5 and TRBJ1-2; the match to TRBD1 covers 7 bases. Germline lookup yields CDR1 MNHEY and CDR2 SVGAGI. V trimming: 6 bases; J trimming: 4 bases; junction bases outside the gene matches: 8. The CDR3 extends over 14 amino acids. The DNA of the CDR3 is TGTGCCAGCAGGCCTAACAGGGGCGGCTATGGCTACACCTTC. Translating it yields CASRPNRGGYGYTF.

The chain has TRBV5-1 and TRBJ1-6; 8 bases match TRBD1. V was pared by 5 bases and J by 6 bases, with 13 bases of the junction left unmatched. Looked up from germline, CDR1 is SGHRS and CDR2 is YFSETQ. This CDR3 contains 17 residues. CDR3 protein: CASRYGQGNLGNSPLHF. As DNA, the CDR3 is TGCGCCAGCAGATATGGACAGGGCAATCTGGGTAATTCACCCCTCCACTTT.

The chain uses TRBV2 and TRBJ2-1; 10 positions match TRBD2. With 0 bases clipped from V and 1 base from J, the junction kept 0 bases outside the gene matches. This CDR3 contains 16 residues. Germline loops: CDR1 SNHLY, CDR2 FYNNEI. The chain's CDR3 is CASSEAAGGSYNEQFF. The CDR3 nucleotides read TGTGCCAGCAGTGAAGCAGCGGGGGGGTCCTACAATGAGCAGTTCTTC.

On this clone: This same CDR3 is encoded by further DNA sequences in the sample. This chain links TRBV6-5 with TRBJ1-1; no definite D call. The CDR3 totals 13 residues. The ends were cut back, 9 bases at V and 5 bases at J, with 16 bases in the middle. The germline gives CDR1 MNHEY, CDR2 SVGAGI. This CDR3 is CASRLVPGTEAFF. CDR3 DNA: TGTGCCAGTAGACTGGTCCCGGGGACTGAAGCTTTCTTT.

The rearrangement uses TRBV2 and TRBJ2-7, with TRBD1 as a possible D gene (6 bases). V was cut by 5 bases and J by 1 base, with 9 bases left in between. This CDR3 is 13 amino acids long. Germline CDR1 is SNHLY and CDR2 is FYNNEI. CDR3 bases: TGTGCCAGCAGTCACAGGGAGTCCTACGAGCAGTACTTC. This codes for CASSHRESYEQYF.

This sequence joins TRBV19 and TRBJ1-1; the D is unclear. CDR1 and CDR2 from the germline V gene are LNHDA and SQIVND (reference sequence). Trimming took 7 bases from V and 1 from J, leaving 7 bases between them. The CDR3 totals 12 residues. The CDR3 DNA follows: TGTGCCAGTAAAACCGGGAACACTGAAGCTTTCTTT. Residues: CASKTGNTEAFF. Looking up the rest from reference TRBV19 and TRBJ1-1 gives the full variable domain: DGGITQSPKYLFRKEGQNVTLSCEQNLNHDAMYWYRQDPGQGLRLIYYSQIVNDFQKGDIAEGYSVSREKKESFPLTVTSAQKNPTAFYLCASKTGNTEAFFGQGTRLTVV.

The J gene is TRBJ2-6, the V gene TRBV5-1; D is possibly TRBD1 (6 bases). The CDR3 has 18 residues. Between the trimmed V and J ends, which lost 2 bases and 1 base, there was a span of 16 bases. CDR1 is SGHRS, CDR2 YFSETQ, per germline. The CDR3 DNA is TGCGCCAGCAGCTTACAGGGTTTAGGAGTGTCTGGGGCCAACGTCCTGACTTTC. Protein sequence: CASSLQGLGVSGANVLTF.

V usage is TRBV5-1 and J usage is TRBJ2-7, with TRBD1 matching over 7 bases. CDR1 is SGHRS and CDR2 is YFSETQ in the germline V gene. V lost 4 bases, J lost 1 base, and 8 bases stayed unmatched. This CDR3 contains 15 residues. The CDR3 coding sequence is TGCGCCAGCAGCCCCCAGGGACAGCTTTCCTACGAGCAGTACTTC. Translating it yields CASSPQGQLSYEQYF.

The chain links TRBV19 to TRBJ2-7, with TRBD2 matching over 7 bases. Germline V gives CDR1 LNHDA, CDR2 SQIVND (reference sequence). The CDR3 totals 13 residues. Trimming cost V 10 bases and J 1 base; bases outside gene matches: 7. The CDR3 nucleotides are TGTGCCACCGCCAGCGGGGTATCCTACGAGCAGTACTTC. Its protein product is CATASGVSYEQYF.

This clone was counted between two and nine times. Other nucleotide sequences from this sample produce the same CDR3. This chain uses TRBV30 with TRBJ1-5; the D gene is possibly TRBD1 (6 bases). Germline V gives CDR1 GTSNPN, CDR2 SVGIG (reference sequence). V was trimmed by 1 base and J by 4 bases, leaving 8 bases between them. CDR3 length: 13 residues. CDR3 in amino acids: CAWSGRGNQPQHF. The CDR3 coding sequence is TGTGCCTGGAGTGGCAGGGGAAATCAGCCCCAGCATTTT.

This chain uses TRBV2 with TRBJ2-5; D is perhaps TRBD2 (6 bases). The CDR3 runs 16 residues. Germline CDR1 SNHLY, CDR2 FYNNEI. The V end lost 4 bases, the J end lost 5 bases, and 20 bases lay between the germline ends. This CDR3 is CASSGILMTSRETQYF. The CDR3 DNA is TGTGCCAGCAGTGGAATTCTCATGACTAGTCGGGAGACCCAGTACTTC.

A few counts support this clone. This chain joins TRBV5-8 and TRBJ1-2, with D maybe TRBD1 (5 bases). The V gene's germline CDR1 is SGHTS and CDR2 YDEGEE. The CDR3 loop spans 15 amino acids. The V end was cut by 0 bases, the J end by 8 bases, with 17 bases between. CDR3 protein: CASSLVDGGVEGYTF. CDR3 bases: TGTGCCAGCAGCTTGGTGGACGGGGGGGTGGAAGGCTACACCTTC.

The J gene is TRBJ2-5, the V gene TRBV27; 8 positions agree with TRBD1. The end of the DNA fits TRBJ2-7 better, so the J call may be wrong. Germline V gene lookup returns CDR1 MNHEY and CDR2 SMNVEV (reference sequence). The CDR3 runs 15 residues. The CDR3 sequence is CASSSHRDRSYEQYF. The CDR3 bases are TGTGCCAGCAGTTCGCACCGGGACAGGTCCTACGAGCAGTACTTC.

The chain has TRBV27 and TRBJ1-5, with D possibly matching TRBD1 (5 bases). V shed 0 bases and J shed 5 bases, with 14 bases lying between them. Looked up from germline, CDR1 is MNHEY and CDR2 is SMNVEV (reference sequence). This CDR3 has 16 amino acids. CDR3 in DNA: TGTGCCAGCAGTTTATCGATGCGGGGGACCTATCAGCCCCAGCATTTT. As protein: CASSLSMRGTYQPQHF.

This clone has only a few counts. The CDR3 sequence is CASRRGKDTEAFF. In DNA form, the CDR3 reads TGCGCCAGCAGGCGGGGGAAGGACACTGAAGCTTTCTTT. This chain uses TRBV4-1 with TRBJ1-1; D possibly corresponds to TRBD1 (5 bases). V was cut by 6 bases and J by 3 bases, with 11 bases left in between. Germline-derived CDR1 and CDR2 are MGHRA and YSYEKL. The CDR3 runs 13 residues.

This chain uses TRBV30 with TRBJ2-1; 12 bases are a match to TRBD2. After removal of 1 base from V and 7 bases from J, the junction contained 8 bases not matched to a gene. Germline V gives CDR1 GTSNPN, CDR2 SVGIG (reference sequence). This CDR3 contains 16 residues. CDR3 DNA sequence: TGTGCCTGGAGTGACGAGACTAGCGGGAGATCGAATGAGCAGTTCTTC. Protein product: CAWSDETSGRSNEQFF.

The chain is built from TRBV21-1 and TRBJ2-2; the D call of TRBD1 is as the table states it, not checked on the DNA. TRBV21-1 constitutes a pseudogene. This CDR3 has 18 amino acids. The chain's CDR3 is CASSKVPLGQGLDGELFF. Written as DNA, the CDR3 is TGTGCCAGCAGCAAAGTCCCGCTGGGACAGGGGTTGGACGGGGAGCTGTTTTTT.

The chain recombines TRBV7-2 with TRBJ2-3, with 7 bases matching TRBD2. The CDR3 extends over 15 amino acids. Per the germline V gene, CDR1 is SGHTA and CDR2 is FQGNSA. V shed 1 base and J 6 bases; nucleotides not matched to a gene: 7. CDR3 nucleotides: TGTGCCAGCAGCTTAGGGGGAGGGCGGTCGGATACGCAGTATTTT. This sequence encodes CASSLGGGRSDTQYF.

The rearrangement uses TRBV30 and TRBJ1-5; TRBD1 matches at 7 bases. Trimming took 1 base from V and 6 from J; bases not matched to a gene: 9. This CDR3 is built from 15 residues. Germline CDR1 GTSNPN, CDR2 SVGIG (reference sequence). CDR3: CAWSARQGRGQPQHF. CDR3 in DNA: TGTGCCTGGAGTGCCAGACAGGGACGAGGTCAGCCCCAGCATTTT.

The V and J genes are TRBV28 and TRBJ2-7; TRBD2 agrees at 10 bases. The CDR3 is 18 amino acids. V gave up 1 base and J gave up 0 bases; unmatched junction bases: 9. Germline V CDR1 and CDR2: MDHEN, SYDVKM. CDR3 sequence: CASSLLGSGGPSSYEQYF. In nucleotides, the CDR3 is TGTGCCAGCAGTTTATTAGGTAGCGGGGGGCCTAGCTCCTACGAGCAGTACTTC.

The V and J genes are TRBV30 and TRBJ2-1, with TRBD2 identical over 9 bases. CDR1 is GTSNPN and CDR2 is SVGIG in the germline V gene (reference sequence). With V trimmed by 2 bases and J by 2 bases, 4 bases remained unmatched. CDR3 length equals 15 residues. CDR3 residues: CAWSRTSETYNEQFF. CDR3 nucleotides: TGTGCCTGGAGTCGGACTAGCGAAACCTACAATGAGCAGTTCTTC.

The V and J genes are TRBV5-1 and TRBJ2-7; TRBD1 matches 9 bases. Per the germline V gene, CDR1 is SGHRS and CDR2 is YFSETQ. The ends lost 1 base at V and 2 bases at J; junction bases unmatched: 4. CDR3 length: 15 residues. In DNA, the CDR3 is TGCGCCAGCAGCTTGTTTGGGACAGGGCCCTACGAGCAGTACTTC. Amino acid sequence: CASSLFGTGPYEQYF. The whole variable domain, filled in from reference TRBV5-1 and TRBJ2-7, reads KAGVTQTPRYLIKTRGQQVTLSCSPISGHRSVSWYQQTPGQGLQFLFEYFSETQRNKGNFPGRFSGRQFSNSRSEMNVSTLELGDSALYLCASSLFGTGPYEQYFGPGTRLTVT.

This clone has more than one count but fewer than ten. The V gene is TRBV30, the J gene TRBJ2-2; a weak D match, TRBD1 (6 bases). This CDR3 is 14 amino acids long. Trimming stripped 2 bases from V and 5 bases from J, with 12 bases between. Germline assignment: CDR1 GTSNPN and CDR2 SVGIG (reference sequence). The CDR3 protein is CAWSPTGQTGELFF. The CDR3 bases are TGTGCCTGGAGTCCTACAGGGCAGACCGGGGAGCTGTTTTTT.

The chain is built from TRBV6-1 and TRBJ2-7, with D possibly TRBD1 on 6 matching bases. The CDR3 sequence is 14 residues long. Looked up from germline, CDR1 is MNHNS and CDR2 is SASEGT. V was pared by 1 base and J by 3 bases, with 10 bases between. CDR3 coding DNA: TGTGCCAGCAGTGAAGGATTGACAGGCTACGAGCAGTACTTC. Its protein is CASSEGLTGYEQYF.

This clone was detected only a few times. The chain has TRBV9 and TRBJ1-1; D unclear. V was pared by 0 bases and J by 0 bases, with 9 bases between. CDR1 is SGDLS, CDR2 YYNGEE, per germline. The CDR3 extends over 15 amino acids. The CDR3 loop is CASSVEGALNTEAFF. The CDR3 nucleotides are TGTGCCAGCAGCGTAGAGGGAGCCTTGAACACTGAAGCTTTCTTT.

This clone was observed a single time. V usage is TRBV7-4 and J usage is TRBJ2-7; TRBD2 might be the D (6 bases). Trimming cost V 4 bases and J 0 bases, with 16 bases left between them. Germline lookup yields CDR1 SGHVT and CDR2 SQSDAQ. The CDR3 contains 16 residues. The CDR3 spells CASSSGTSWSSYEQYF. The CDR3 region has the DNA TGTGCCAGCAGCTCTGGGACTTCCTGGAGCTCCTACGAGCAGTACTTC.

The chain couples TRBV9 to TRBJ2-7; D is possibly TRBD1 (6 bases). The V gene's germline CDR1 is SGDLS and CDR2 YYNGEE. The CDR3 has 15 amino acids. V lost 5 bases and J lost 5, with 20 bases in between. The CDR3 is CASSAGRGSGNEQYF. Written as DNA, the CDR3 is TGTGCCAGCAGTGCCGGCAGGGGAAGTGGGAACGAGCAGTACTTC.